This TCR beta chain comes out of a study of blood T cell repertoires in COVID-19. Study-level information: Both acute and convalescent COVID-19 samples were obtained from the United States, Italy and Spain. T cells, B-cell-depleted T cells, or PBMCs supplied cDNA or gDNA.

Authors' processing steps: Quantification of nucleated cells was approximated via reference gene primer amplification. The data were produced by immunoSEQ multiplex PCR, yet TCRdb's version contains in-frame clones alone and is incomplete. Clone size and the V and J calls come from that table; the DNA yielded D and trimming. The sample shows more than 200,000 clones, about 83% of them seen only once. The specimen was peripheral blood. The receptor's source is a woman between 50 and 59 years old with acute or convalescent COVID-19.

This CDR3 is CASRDRAKEQYF. CDR3 in DNA: TGTGCCAGCCGGGACAGGGCGAAAGAGCAGTACTTC. V and J are TRBV28 and TRBJ2-7; the match to TRBD1 covers 9 bases. This CDR3 is 12 amino acids long. J was trimmed by 7 bases and V by 8 bases; bases with no gene match: 6. Germline loops: CDR1 MDHEN, CDR2 SYDVKM.